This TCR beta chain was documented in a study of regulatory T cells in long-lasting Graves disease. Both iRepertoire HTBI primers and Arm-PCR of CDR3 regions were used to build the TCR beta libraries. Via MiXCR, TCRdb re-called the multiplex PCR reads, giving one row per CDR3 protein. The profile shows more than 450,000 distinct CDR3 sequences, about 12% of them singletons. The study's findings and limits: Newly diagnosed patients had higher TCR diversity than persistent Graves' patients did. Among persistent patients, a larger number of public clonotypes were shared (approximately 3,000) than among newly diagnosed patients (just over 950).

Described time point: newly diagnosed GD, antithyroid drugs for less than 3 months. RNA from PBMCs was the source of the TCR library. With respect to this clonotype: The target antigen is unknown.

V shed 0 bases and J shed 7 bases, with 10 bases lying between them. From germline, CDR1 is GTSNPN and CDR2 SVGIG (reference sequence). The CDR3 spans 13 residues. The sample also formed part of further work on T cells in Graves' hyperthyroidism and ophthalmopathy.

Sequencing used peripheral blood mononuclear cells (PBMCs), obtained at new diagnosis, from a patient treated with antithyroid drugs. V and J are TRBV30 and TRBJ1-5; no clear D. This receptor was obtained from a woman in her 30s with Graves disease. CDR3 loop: CAWSVDIGQPQHF. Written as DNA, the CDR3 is TGTGCCTGGAGTGTAGATATCGGGCAGCCCCAGCATTTT.